Presented here are 5 T cell receptor beta chains from one specimen sequenced in a study of blood T cell repertoires in COVID-19. TCRdb's copy holds only in-frame clones and misses some; the assay was immunoSEQ multiplex PCR. Here the sample spans about 160,000 clones, about four fifths being singletons. Input material: peripheral blood. The receptor source for this set is a human donor with acute or convalescent COVID-19. The donor label of this sample is uncertain.

The genes are TRBV4-3 and TRBJ2-2, with D unresolved. The CDR3 covers 15 residues. V lost 0 bases and J 2 bases, leaving 7 bases between the germline ends. Germline CDR1 LGHNA, CDR2 YSLEER. CDR3 protein: CASSQEMGNTGELFF. In nucleotides, the CDR3 is TGCGCCAGCAGCCAAGAGATGGGCAACACCGGGGAGCTGTTTTTT.

The chain combines TRBV10-3 with TRBJ2-6; perhaps TRBD1 as D (6 bases). The V and J ends lost 9 bases and 4 bases respectively, with 13 bases between them. The CDR3 loop spans 14 amino acids. Germline CDR1 is ENHRY and CDR2 is SYGVKD. CDR3 protein: CAIRQGNGANVLTF. CDR3 bases: TGTGCCATTCGTCAGGGGAACGGGGCCAACGTCCTGACTTTC.

This chain uses TRBV6-5 with TRBJ1-4; D is perhaps TRBD1 (5 bases). This CDR3 contains 15 residues. Germline values: CDR1 MNHEY, CDR2 SVGAGI. Trimming took 2 bases from V and 5 from J, leaving 12 bases between them. The CDR3 region is CASSYGGAGNEKLFF. CDR3 in DNA: TGTGCCAGCAGTTACGGCGGGGCAGGCAATGAAAAACTGTTTTTT.

This CDR3 reads CASRLQGQGSNQPQHF. The CDR3 DNA is TGTGCCAGCAGACTACAGGGGCAAGGGAGCAATCAGCCCCAGCATTTT. The J gene is TRBJ1-5, the V gene TRBV2, with 7 bases lining up with TRBD1. After removal of 6 bases from V and 1 base from J, the junction contained 9 bases not matched to a gene. Germline lookup yields CDR1 SNHLY and CDR2 FYNNEI. This CDR3 is 16 amino acids long.

CDR3 bases: TGTGCCAGCTCACTGGCGGTAGCGACCCAAAATGAAAAACTGTTTTTT. This encodes CASSLAVATQNEKLFF. V is TRBV18 and J is TRBJ1-4, with no clear D. CDR3 length equals 16 residues. In germline, CDR1 is KGHSH, CDR2 LQKENI. The V gene lost 4 bases and the J gene lost 5 bases, with 17 bases spanning the gap.